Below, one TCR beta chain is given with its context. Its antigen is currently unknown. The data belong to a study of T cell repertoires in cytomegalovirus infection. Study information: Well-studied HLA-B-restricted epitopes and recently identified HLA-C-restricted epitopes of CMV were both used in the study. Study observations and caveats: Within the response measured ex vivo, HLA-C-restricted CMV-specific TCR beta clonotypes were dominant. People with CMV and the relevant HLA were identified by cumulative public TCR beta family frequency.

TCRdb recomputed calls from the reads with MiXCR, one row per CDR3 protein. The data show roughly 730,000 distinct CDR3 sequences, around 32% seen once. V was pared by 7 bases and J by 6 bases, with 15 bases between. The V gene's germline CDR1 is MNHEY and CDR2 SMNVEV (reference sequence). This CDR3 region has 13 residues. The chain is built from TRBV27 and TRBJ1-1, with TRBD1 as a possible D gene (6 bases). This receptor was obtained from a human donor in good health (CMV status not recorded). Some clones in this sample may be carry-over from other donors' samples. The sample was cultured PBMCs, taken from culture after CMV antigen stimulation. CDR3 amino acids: CASKGHNRAEAFF. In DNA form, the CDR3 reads TGTGCCAGCAAGGGACACAATAGGGCTGAAGCTTTCTTT.